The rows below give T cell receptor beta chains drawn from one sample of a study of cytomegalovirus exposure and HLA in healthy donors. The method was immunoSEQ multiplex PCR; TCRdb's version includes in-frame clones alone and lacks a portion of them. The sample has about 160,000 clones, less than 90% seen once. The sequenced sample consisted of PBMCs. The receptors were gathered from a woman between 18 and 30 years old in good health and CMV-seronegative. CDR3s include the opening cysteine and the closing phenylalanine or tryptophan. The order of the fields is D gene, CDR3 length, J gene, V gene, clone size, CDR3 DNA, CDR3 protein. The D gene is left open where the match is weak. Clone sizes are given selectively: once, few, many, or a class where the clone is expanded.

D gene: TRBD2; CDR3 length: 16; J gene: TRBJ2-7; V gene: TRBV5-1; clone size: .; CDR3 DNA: TGCGCCAGCAGCTTGTCGAGGCTAGCGGGGGGAACCGAGCAGTACTTC; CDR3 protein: CASSLSRLAGGTEQYF
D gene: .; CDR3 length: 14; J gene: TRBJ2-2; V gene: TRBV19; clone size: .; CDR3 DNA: TGTGCCAGTCCCGGGTCGCCGGGGACCGGGGAGCTGTTTTTT; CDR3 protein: CASPGSPGTGELFF
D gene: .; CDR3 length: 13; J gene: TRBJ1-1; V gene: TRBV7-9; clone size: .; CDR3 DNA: TGTGCCAGCAGCTTGGCGGCGAGGAATGAAGCTTTCTTT; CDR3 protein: CASSLAARNEAFF
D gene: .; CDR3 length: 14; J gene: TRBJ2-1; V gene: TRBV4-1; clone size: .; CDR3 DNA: TGCGCCAGCAGGCCAGTCGGACTCAACAATGAGCAGTTCTTC; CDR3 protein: CASRPVGLNNEQFF
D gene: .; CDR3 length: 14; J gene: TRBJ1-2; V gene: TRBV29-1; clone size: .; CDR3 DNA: TGCAGCGCCAAGATAGTACAGGGACACTATGGCTACACCTTC; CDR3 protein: CSAKIVQGHYGYTF
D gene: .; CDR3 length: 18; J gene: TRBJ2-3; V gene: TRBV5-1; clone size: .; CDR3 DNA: TGCGCCAGCAGCTTCATCCCGACGGACTCCTACTCCACAGATACGCAGTATTTT; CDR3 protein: CASSFIPTDSYSTDTQYF
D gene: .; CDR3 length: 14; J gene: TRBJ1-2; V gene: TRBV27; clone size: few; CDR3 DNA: TGTGCCAGCAGTTTAGGGCAGGGCGTTGGTGGCTACACCTTC; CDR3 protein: CASSLGQGVGGYTF
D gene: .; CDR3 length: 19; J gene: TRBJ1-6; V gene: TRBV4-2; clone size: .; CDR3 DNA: TGTGCCAGCAGCCAAGATAGCCAGGCCCGGGGCTCCTATAATTCACCCCTCCACTTT; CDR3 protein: CASSQDSQARGSYNSPLHF
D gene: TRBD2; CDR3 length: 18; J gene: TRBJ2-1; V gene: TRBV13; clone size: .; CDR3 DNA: TGTGCCAGCAGCTTAGGACCTGGACTAGCGGTGTCCTACAATGAGCAGTTCTTC; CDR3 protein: CASSLGPGLAVSYNEQFF
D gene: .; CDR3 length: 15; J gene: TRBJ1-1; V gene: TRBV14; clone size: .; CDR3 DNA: TGTGCCAGCAGCCCCCCCCTTTTGAGGAACACTGAAGCTTTCTTT; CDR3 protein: CASSPPLLRNTEAFF
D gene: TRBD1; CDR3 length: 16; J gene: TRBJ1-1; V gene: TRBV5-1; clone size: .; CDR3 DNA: TGCGCCAGCACGCCGAGAGCCGGGACAGGGGTAACTGAAGCTTTCTTT; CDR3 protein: CASTPRAGTGVTEAFF
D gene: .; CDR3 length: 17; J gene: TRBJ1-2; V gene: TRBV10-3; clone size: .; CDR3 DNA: TGTGCCATCAGTGAGTCGAAGTTCGGCGGGCCGTCCTATGGCTACACCTTC; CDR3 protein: CAISESKFGGPSYGYTF
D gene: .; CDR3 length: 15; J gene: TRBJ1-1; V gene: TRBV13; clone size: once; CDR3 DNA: TGTGCCAGCAGCTTATTGGATACGGGGGGCACTGAAGCTTTCTTT; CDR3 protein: CASSLLDTGGTEAFF
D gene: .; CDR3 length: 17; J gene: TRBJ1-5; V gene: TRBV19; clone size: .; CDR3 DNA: TGTGCCAGTAGTCTCTGGGCCCGCCGTGTAGGCAATCAGCCCCAGCATTTT; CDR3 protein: CASSLWARRVGNQPQHF
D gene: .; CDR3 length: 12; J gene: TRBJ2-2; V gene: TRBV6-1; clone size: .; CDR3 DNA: TGTGCCACCCACGCGGGGACCGGGGAGCTGTTTTTT; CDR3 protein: CATHAGTGELFF
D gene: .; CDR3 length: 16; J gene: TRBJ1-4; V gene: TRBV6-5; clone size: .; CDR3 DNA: TGTGCCAGCAGTTACCGGGGGACTGCAACTAATGAAAAACTGTTTTTT; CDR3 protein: CASSYRGTATNEKLFF
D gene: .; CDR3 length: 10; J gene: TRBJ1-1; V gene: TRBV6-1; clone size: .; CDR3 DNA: TGTGCCGCCGCGGGAACTGAAGCTTTCTTT; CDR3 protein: CAAAGTEAFF
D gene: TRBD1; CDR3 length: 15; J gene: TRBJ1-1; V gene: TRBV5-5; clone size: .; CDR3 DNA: TGTGCCAGCAGCTTGGAGGACAGGGCCCGGGATAGACCTTTCTTT; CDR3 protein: CASSLEDRARDRPFF
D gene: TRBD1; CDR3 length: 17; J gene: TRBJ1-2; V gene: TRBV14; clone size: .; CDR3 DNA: TGTGCCAGCAGCCAAGATCGCTGGCTTGAGGGGGCCTATGGCTACACCTTC; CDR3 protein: CASSQDRWLEGAYGYTF
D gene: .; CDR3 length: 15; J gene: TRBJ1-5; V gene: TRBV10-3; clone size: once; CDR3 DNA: TGTGCCATCAGTGACAGGGTGCATATCAATCAGCCCCAGCATTTT; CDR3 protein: CAISDRVHINQPQHF
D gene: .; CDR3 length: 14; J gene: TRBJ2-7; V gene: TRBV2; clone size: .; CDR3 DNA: TGTGCCACCCGGATGACACCTAGGACGGGAGAGCAGTACTTC; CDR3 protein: CATRMTPRTGEQYF
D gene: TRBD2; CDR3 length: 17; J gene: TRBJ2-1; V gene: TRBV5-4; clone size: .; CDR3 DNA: TGTGCCAGCAGCTTCGAGTCAGTAGGGAGGTCGGGAGGCGAGCAGTTCTTC; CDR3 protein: CASSFESVGRSGGEQFF
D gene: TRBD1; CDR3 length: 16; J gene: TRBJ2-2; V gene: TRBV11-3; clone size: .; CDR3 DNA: TGTGCCAGCAGCCTTGACAGGGGGCCGAACACCGGGGAGCTGTTTTTT; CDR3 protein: CASSLDRGPNTGELFF